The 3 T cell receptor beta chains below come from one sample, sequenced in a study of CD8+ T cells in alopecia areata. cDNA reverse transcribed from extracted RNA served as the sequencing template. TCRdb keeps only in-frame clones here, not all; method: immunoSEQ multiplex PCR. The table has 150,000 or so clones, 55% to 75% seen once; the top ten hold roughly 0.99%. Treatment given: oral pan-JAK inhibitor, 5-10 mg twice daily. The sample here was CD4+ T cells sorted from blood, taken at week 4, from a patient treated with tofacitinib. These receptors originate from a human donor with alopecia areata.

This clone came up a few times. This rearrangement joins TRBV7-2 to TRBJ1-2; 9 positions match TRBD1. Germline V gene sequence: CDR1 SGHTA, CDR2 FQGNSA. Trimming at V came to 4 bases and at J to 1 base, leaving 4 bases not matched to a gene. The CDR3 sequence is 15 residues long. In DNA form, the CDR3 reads TGTGCCAGCAGCTCACGGACAGGGGATAACTATGGCTACACCTTC. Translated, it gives CASSSRTGDNYGYTF.

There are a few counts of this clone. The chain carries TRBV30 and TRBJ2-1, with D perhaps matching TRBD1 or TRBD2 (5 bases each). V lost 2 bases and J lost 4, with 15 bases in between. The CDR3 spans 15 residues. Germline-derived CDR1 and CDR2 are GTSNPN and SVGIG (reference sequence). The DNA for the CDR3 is TGTGCCTGGAGTTTACTAGACAGCAGTTACAATGAGCAGTTCTTC. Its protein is CAWSLLDSSYNEQFF.

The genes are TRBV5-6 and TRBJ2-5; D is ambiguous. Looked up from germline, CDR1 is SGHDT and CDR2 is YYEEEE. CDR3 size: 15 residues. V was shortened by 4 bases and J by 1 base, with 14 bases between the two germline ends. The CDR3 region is CASSPTRWAQETQYF. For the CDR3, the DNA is TGTGCCAGCAGCCCAACAAGGTGGGCCCAAGAGACCCAGTACTTC.